This T cell receptor beta chain was obtained from a study of T-cell reconstitution after alpha-beta-depleted transplantation in children. The CDR3 runs 17 residues. V trimming: 3 bases; J trimming: 7 bases; junction bases outside the gene matches: 13. Germline CDR1 reads KGHDR; CDR2 reads SFDVKD. For TCRbeta, the library was prepared with unique molecular identifiers. TCRdb analysed the PCR reads with MiXCR anew, one entry per CDR3 protein. The table lists some 600,000 distinct CDR3 sequences, approximately 16% of them singletons. This clonotype showed up just a few times. The J gene is TRBJ2-1, the V gene TRBV24-1; 8 nucleotides match TRBD1. Sequenced here: PBMCs from the stem cell graft donor, sampled from the stem cell graft. This receptor was identified in a human donor who donated a stem cell graft to a child with acute myeloid leukemia. The CDR3 DNA is TGTGCCACCAGTGATGAAAGGACAGGGACGAATAGGAATGAGCAGTTCTTC. Residues: CATSDERTGTNRNEQFF.